The 7 T cell receptor beta chains below all came from one sample that was sequenced in a study of shared clonotypes between healthy human individuals (dated by TCRdb to between 2020 and 2021). The library was built by means of the immunoSEQ multiplex PCR assay. As stored in TCRdb, this immuneACCESS dataset retains in-frame rearrangements with V and J assigned. A fraction of the clones does not appear; measured against another copy, unresolved V genes explain less than half of the discrepancy, and the remainder lacks a known reason. The sample table shows 2,500,000 or so clones, and roughly 92% are seen once. The ten largest clones add up to about 0.41% of the sample. The sample taken for sequencing was naive CD4+ T cells from PBMCs. The meaning of the sample's cell subset or site label: CD45RA+ positively selected. The receptors derive from a man between 18 and 29 years old in good health. Some clones in this sample may be carry-over from other donors' samples.

Comments on this clone: Other nucleotide sequences from this sample produce the same CDR3. The V and J genes are TRBV9 and TRBJ2-7; D call uncertain. The CDR3 extends over 14 amino acids. Trimming took 0 bases from V and 4 from J, leaving 11 bases between them. The germline V gene encodes CDR1 SGDLS and CDR2 YYNGEE. CDR3 amino acids: CASSVVGTSYEQYF. The DNA of the CDR3 is TGTGCCAGCAGCGTAGTTGGAACGAGTTACGAGCAGTACTTC.

The genes are TRBV28 and TRBJ1-6; 7 bases line up with TRBD1. CDR1 is MDHEN and CDR2 is SYDVKM in the germline V gene. V trimming: 7 bases; J trimming: 7 bases; junction bases outside the gene matches: 13. The CDR3 is 16 amino acids. Here the CDR3 reads CASNPGPGQQNSPLHF. The CDR3 nucleotides read TGTGCCAGCAATCCGGGGCCGGGACAGCAAAATTCACCCCTCCACTTT.

This chain uses TRBV5-4 with TRBJ2-3; 7 bases are a match to TRBD2. This CDR3 region has 16 residues. Germline V gives CDR1 SGHNT, CDR2 YYREEE (reference sequence). J lost 5 bases, V lost 4 bases, and 13 bases had no gene match. The CDR3 here is CASSGGVAGVGDTQYF. In DNA form, the CDR3 reads TGTGCCAGCAGCGGGGGGGTAGCAGGAGTCGGAGATACGCAGTATTTT. Full variable domain (missing parts from reference TRBV5-4 and TRBJ2-3): ETGVTQSPTHLIKTRGQQVTLRCSSQSGHNTVSWYQQALGQGPQFIFQYYREEENGRGNFPPRFSGLQFPNYSSELNVNALELDDSALYLCASSGGVAGVGDTQYFGPGTRLTVL.

The gene calls are TRBV30 and TRBJ2-1, with D maybe TRBD1 (6 bases). CDR1 and CDR2 (germline): GTSNPN, SVGIG (reference sequence). V lost 3 bases and J lost 0, with 15 bases in between. CDR3 length equals 16 residues. The CDR3 DNA follows: TGTGCCTGGAGGGCAAGTCAGGGGTACTCCTACAATGAGCAGTTCTTC. This gives the protein CAWRASQGYSYNEQFF.

V and J are TRBV29-1 and TRBJ1-4, with D tentatively TRBD1 (6 bases). This CDR3 has 13 residues. The V gene's germline CDR1 is SQVTM and CDR2 ANQGSEA. V was shortened by 4 bases and J by 3 bases, with 9 bases between the two germline ends. CDR3 sequence reads: CSVVQGPNEKLFF. The CDR3 DNA is TGCAGCGTTGTACAGGGCCCTAATGAAAAACTGTTTTTT.

CDR3 nucleotides: TGTGCCAGCAGTGAATTCAGCAGCAACAATGAGCAGTTCTTC. It yields the protein CASSEFSSNNEQFF. The chain employs TRBV25-1 and TRBJ2-1; D gene ambiguous. Germline CDR1 is MGHDK and CDR2 is SYGVNS. Trimming pared 1 base from V and 5 bases from J, leaving 9 bases between. The CDR3 contains 14 residues.

The chain combines TRBV7-9 with TRBJ1-1, with D possibly TRBD1 on 5 matching bases. V lost 8 bases to trimming and J lost 4 bases, with 20 bases between them. The CDR3 has 15 residues. Germline CDR1 is SEHNR and CDR2 is FQNEAQ (reference sequence). In nucleotides, the CDR3 is TGTGCCAGCCATTGGAGGGCCGGGGCCAGCACTGAAGCTTTCTTT. Protein: CASHWRAGASTEAFF.